Listed here are 8 T cell receptor beta chains from one sample, sequenced in a study of beta chain features in type 1 diabetes. TCRB transcripts that were expressed got sequenced, as all of the isolated RNA had been reverse transcribed. Generated by immunoSEQ multiplex PCR, the TCRdb table keeps only in-frame clones and is missing some. The table shows some 330,000 clones, with approximately 11% occurring only once. The sequenced material came from naive CD4+ T cells from blood. The receptors were gathered from a woman aged 25 to 45 in good health.

This chain uses TRBV7-9 with TRBJ2-5; 11 nucleotides match TRBD2. V lost 5 bases and J lost 5; bases outside the gene matches: 7. Germline V lookup: CDR1 SEHNR, CDR2 FQNEAQ (reference sequence). The CDR3 contains 15 residues. The CDR3 DNA is TGTGCCAGCAGCGTACTAGCGGGAGCACTCGAGACCCAGTACTTC. This translates into CASSVLAGALETQYF.

J is TRBJ2-5 and V is TRBV29-1; 8 nucleotides line up with TRBD2. The CDR3 totals 14 residues. Germline CDR1 is SQVTM and CDR2 is ANQGSEA. With V trimmed by 7 bases and J by 4 bases, 11 bases remained unmatched. CDR3 nucleotides: TGCAGCGCCAAACTAGCGGCGGGGGTAGAGACCCAGTACTTC. It is translated as CSAKLAAGVETQYF.

This sequence joins TRBV7-6 and TRBJ2-5; D is possibly TRBD1 (6 bases). V shed 6 bases and J shed 7 bases, with 21 bases lying between them. Germline CDR1 reads SGHVS; CDR2 reads FNYEAQ. The CDR3 spans 15 residues. Here the CDR3 reads CASSHLRGRPGTQYF. The CDR3 DNA reads as TGTGCCAGCAGTCACCTCAGGGGCCGTCCAGGGACCCAGTACTTC.

This clone has more than one count but fewer than ten. CDR3 in amino acids: CASSFSVQETQYF. The CDR3 bases are TGTGCCAGCAGCTTCTCCGTACAAGAGACCCAGTACTTC. The chain recombines TRBV7-2 with TRBJ2-5; D gene ambiguous. Germline V gene lookup returns CDR1 SGHTA and CDR2 FQGNSA. This CDR3 has 13 residues. The ends were cut back, 3 bases at V and 2 bases at J, with 7 bases in the middle.

Points on this clone: Within the sample, other DNA sequences also encode this same CDR3. The V and J genes are TRBV18 and TRBJ2-7, with D possibly being TRBD2 (5 bases). This CDR3 spans 13 amino acids. Germline CDR1 and CDR2: KGHSH and LQKENI. V shed 3 bases and J shed 1 base, with 7 bases lying between them. The CDR3 nucleotides read TGTGCCAGCTCACCTGGACTTTCCTACGAGCAGTACTTC. This encodes CASSPGLSYEQYF. The entire variable domain, with the rest obtained from reference TRBV18 and TRBJ2-7, is as follows: NAGVMQNPRHLVRRRGQEARLRCSPMKGHSHVYWYRQLPEEGLKFMVYLQKENIIDESGMPKERFSAEFPKEGPSILRIQQVVRGDSAAYFCASSPGLSYEQYFGPGTRLTVT.

In its sample, this clone was seen a few times. V gene TRBV11-1 combines with J gene TRBJ2-6; D gene unclear. Germline V gene lookup returns CDR1 SGHAT and CDR2 FQDESV (reference sequence). The V end lost 4 bases, the J end lost 1 base, and 5 bases lay between the germline ends. The CDR3 is 14 residues long. In nucleotides, the CDR3 is TGTGCCAGCAGCTCCCAGTCTGGGGCCAACGTCCTGACTTTC. As protein: CASSSQSGANVLTF. Combining the CDR3 with reference TRBV11-1 and TRBJ2-6 gives the whole variable domain EAEVAQSPRYKITEKSQAVAFWCDPISGHATLYWYRQILGQGPELLVQFQDESVVDDSQLPKDRFSAERLKGVDSTLKIQPAELGDSAMYLCASSSQSGANVLTFGAGSRLTVL.

A few counts support this clone. The chain joins TRBV6-1 to TRBJ1-1; maybe TRBD1 (5 bases). Deletions cut 6 bases from V and 1 base from J, with 9 bases between. CDR1 and CDR2 from the germline V gene are MNHNS and SASEGT. The CDR3 covers 13 residues. The CDR3 sequence: CASSNTGNTEAFF. CDR3 DNA sequence: TGTGCCAGCAGCAATACAGGGAACACTGAAGCTTTCTTT.

The chain couples TRBV2 to TRBJ1-5; no firm D call. Per the germline V gene, CDR1 is SNHLY and CDR2 is FYNNEI. V lost 5 bases and J lost 3, with 5 bases in between. The CDR3 contains 12 residues. CDR3 in amino acids: CASSQINQPQHF. The CDR3 nucleotides are TGTGCCAGCAGTCAGATCAATCAGCCCCAGCATTTT. The entire variable domain, with the rest obtained from reference TRBV2 and TRBJ1-5, is as follows: EPEVTQTPSHQVTQMGQEVILRCVPISNHLYFYWYRQILGQKVEFLVSFYNNEISEKSEIFDDQFSVERPDGSNFTLKIRSTKLEDSAMYFCASSQINQPQHFGDGTRLSIL.